A single sample gave rise to the 27 T cell receptor beta chains below, sequenced in a study of blood T cell repertoires in COVID-19. TCRdb's table, derived via immunoSEQ multiplex PCR, lists solely in-frame clones and lacks some. This table has about 140,000 clones, around 80% appearing once. Specimen: peripheral blood. Receptors were obtained from a woman aged 60 to 75 with acute or convalescent COVID-19.

This chain links TRBV7-9 with TRBJ2-3; 7 positions agree with TRBD2. This CDR3 is built from 17 residues. Germline CDR1 and CDR2: SEHNR and FQNEAQ (reference sequence). The V segment lost 1 base and the J segment 4 bases; nucleotides outside the gene matches: 11. The CDR3 DNA reads TGTGCCAGCAGCTTAGGTCCCGGCGGGAGAAGGGCAGATACGCAGTATTTT. Protein: CASSLGPGGRRADTQYF.

The CDR3 sequence: CASSLTGGRNEQFF. The DNA for the CDR3 is TGTGCCAGCAGTTTGACGGGGGGCCGGAATGAGCAGTTCTTC. V usage is TRBV28 and J usage is TRBJ2-1, with D possibly TRBD2 on 7 matching bases. Between the trimmed V and J ends, which lost 3 bases and 7 bases, there was a span of 13 bases. Germline-derived CDR1 and CDR2 are MDHEN and SYDVKM. This CDR3 is 14 amino acids long.

This clone was counted a single time. The chain has TRBV12-5 and TRBJ2-3; D remains unclear. Trimming removed 1 base at V and 6 bases at J, with 11 bases between. Germline-derived CDR1 and CDR2 are LGHNT and FRNRAP. The CDR3 runs 14 residues. Written as DNA, the CDR3 is TGTGCTAGTGGTTTGGGCTGGGTCGGGGATACGCAGTATTTT. It specifies CASGLGWVGDTQYF.

This clone appeared once. V is TRBV3-1 (or the pseudogene TRBV3-2) and J is TRBJ2-7, with a tentative D call TRBD1 (5 bases). The CDR3 loop spans 14 amino acids. V lost 5 bases, J lost 3 bases, and 14 bases lay in between. Germline-derived CDR1 and CDR2 are LGHDT and YNNKEL (reference sequence). The CDR3 loop is CASSFSRQHYEQYF. The CDR3 DNA reads as TGTGCCAGCAGCTTCTCAAGACAGCACTACGAGCAGTACTTC.

This chain joins TRBV5-1 and TRBJ1-4; a weak D match, TRBD1 (6 bases). Trimming took 5 bases from V and 5 from J, leaving 13 bases between them. CDR1 and CDR2 (germline): SGHRS, YFSETQ. CDR3 length: 14 amino acids. CDR3 DNA: TGCGCCAGCAGTGATGACAGGCCCAATGAAAAACTGTTTTTT. It codes for CASSDDRPNEKLFF.

The CDR3 loop is CASSTLADRYEQYF. The CDR3 DNA sequence: TGTGCCAGTAGTACTCTAGCGGATCGCTACGAGCAGTACTTC. The V and J genes are TRBV19 and TRBJ2-7; 7 nucleotides line up with TRBD2. CDR1 is LNHDA and CDR2 is SQIVND in the germline V gene (reference sequence). The CDR3 extends over 14 amino acids. The V and J ends lost 4 bases and 3 bases, in that order; junction bases with no gene match: 6.

This clone has a single count. V and J are TRBV5-4 and TRBJ2-7; D is possibly TRBD2 (5 bases). Per germline, CDR1 SGHNT and CDR2 YYREEE (reference sequence). The CDR3 sequence is 15 residues long. The V end lost 4 bases, the J end lost 0 bases, and 14 bases lay between the germline ends. The CDR3, as DNA: TGTGCCAGCAGCCCTAGGAGCGGTTCCTCCTACGAGCAGTACTTC. Amino acid sequence: CASSPRSGSSYEQYF.

The chain carries TRBV28 and TRBJ2-7; TRBD2 aligns across 7 bases. Germline V gene sequence: CDR1 MDHEN, CDR2 SYDVKM. This CDR3 is 12 amino acids long. J gave up 6 bases and V 6 bases, and 5 bases lay outside the gene matches. CDR3 in DNA: TGTGCCAGCAGGGGGGGGATACTCGAGCAGTACTTC. The encoded protein is CASRGGILEQYF.

The chain joins TRBV6-5 to TRBJ2-7, with TRBD2 matching over 7 bases. The J segment lost 5 bases and the V segment lost 2 bases, leaving 12 bases of the junction unmatched. Germline V lookup: CDR1 MNHEY, CDR2 SVGAGI. CDR3 length equals 16 residues. CDR3 nucleotides: TGTGCCAGCAGTTACGGGGGTGCGGGAGCTTGGGACGAGCAGTACTTC. Residues: CASSYGGAGAWDEQYF.

The chain links TRBV6-2 or TRBV6-3 to TRBJ1-1, with no clear D. Germline V gives CDR1 MNHEY, CDR2 SVGEGT. Trimming removed 4 bases at V and 0 bases at J, with 6 bases between. The CDR3 sequence is 13 residues long. The CDR3 sequence: CASSLSMNTEAFF. The CDR3 nucleotides are TGTGCCAGCAGTTTAAGCATGAACACTGAAGCTTTCTTT.

This clone has more than one count but fewer than ten. The chain couples TRBV10-3 to TRBJ1-5; 8 nucleotides agree with TRBD1. V dropped 11 bases and J dropped 7; count of bases not matched to a gene: 10. The CDR3 sequence is 13 residues long. The germline V gene has CDR1 ENHRY and CDR2 SYGVKD. DNA for the CDR3: TGTGCCGCGTCGGGAACAGGGGGACAGCCCCAGCATTTT. Translated, it gives CAASGTGGQPQHF.

This sequence joins TRBV27 and TRBJ1-4, with D possibly being TRBD1 (5 bases). V was clipped by 6 bases and J by 2 bases, with 13 bases between them. CDR1 is MNHEY, CDR2 SMNVEV, per germline (reference sequence). The CDR3 covers 15 residues. The CDR3: CASRAGSNTNEKLFF. The CDR3 nucleotides read TGTGCCAGCAGGGCAGGGTCGAACACTAATGAAAAACTGTTTTTT.

This clone has a single count. CDR3 DNA sequence: TGTGCCAGCACCACCGGGAGGGATAGGGATGAGCAGTTCTTC. Its translation: CASTTGRDRDEQFF. V and J are TRBV6-5 and TRBJ2-1; 8 positions match TRBD2. Germline V gives CDR1 MNHEY, CDR2 SVGAGI. The J segment lost 8 bases and the V segment lost 7 bases, leaving 10 bases of the junction unmatched. The CDR3 is 14 residues long.

V gene TRBV28 combines with J gene TRBJ1-3; D is possibly TRBD1 (6 bases). This CDR3 is 16 amino acids long. Trimming shortened V by 3 bases and J by 3 bases, and 15 bases separated the two germline ends. Per the germline V gene, CDR1 is MDHEN and CDR2 is SYDVKM. This chain's CDR3 is CASSFAGADGGNTIYF. The CDR3 DNA reads TGTGCCAGCAGTTTTGCAGGGGCAGATGGTGGAAACACCATATATTTT. Looking up the rest from reference TRBV28 and TRBJ1-3 gives the full variable domain: DVKVTQSSRYLVKRTGEKVFLECVQDMDHENMFWYRQDPGLGLRLIYFSYDVKMKEKGDIPEGYSVSREKKERFSLILESASTNQTSMYLCASSFAGADGGNTIYFGEGSWLTVV.

This clone was seen a few times. This sequence joins TRBV14 and TRBJ2-7; possible D gene TRBD2, 6 bases. The CDR3 consists of 14 residues. The germline gives CDR1 SGHDN, CDR2 FVKESK. V was pared by 6 bases and J by 6 bases, with 18 bases between. CDR3 amino acids: CASRLTSSFGEQYF. CDR3 bases: TGTGCCAGCAGACTGACTAGTTCTTTCGGCGAGCAGTACTTC. The variable domain in full, with the rest retrieved from reference TRBV14 and TRBJ2-7, is EAGVTQFPSHSVIEKGQTVTLRCDPISGHDNLYWYRRVMGKEIKFLLHFVKESKQDESGMPNNRFLAERTGGTYSTLKVQPAELEDSGVYFCASRLTSSFGEQYFGPGTRLTVT.

This clone was found once. This sequence joins TRBV19 and TRBJ2-7, with 7 bases matching TRBD1. J gave up 2 bases and V 4 bases, and 17 bases lay outside the gene matches. The germline V gene encodes CDR1 LNHDA and CDR2 SQIVND (reference sequence). The CDR3 is made up of 18 amino acids. This CDR3 reads CASSRKTGPVASPYEQYF. CDR3 coding DNA: TGTGCCAGTAGTAGAAAGACAGGGCCGGTTGCGAGTCCCTACGAGCAGTACTTC. Based on the CDR3 plus reference TRBV19 and TRBJ2-7, the full variable domain is DGGITQSPKYLFRKEGQNVTLSCEQNLNHDAMYWYRQDPGQGLRLIYYSQIVNDFQKGDIAEGYSVSREKKESFPLTVTSAQKNPTAFYLCASSRKTGPVASPYEQYFGPGTRLTVT.

This rearrangement joins TRBV18 to TRBJ2-1; D is ambiguous. The CDR3 has 12 amino acids. Trimming stripped 5 bases from V and 6 bases from J, with 8 bases between. CDR1 and CDR2 (germline): KGHSH, LQKENI. CDR3 sequence reads: CASSENSNEQFF. Here the CDR3 DNA reads TGTGCCAGCTCAGAAAACAGCAATGAGCAGTTCTTC. Full variable domain (outside the CDR3, taken from reference TRBV18 and TRBJ2-1): NAGVMQNPRHLVRRRGQEARLRCSPMKGHSHVYWYRQLPEEGLKFMVYLQKENIIDESGMPKERFSAEFPKEGPSILRIQQVVRGDSAAYFCASSENSNEQFFGPGTRLTVL.

V usage is TRBV28 and J usage is TRBJ1-2; 9 bases align to TRBD1. With 6 bases clipped from V and 0 bases from J, the junction kept 14 bases outside the gene matches. Germline CDR1 reads MDHEN; CDR2 reads SYDVKM. The CDR3 is made up of 18 amino acids. CDR3 nucleotide sequence: TGTGCCAGCAGCCGATACTCCGGGACAGGGATCACTAACTATGGCTACACCTTC. Its translation is CASSRYSGTGITNYGYTF.

This clone was detected only once. The chain recombines TRBV5-1 with TRBJ2-7; 9 positions match TRBD2. The CDR3 runs to 14 residues. J lost 5 bases, V lost 4 bases, and 7 bases had no gene match. The V gene's germline CDR1 is SGHRS and CDR2 YFSETQ. The chain's CDR3 is CASSNSGSTNEQYF. In DNA, the CDR3 is TGCGCCAGCAGCAATAGCGGGAGTACCAACGAGCAGTACTTC. The full variable domain, completed using reference TRBV5-1 and TRBJ2-7, is KAGVTQTPRYLIKTRGQQVTLSCSPISGHRSVSWYQQTPGQGLQFLFEYFSETQRNKGNFPGRFSGRQFSNSRSEMNVSTLELGDSALYLCASSNSGSTNEQYFGPGTRLTVT.

V gene TRBV7-9 combines with J gene TRBJ2-1; TRBD2 aligns across 14 bases. This CDR3 spans 18 amino acids. V lost 5 bases, J lost 0 bases, and 6 bases stayed unmatched. Germline V gives CDR1 SEHNR, CDR2 FQNEAQ (reference sequence). The CDR3 DNA reads TGTGCCAGCAGCGATGGACTAGCGGGAGGTCCCTCCTACAATGAGCAGTTCTTC. Amino acid sequence: CASSDGLAGGPSYNEQFF.

The sample holds a few counts of this clone. V gene TRBV7-9 combines with J gene TRBJ2-7; D gene unclear. CDR3 length: 15 residues. The V gene's germline CDR1 is SEHNR and CDR2 FQNEAQ (reference sequence). Trimming removed 6 bases at V and 3 bases at J, with 18 bases between. The CDR3 sequence is CASRSKDTDRYEQYF. In DNA form, the CDR3 reads TGTGCCAGCAGGTCCAAAGACACGGATCGCTACGAGCAGTACTTC.

This clone was seen once. This rearrangement joins TRBV29-1 to TRBJ2-2, with TRBD1 matching over 8 bases. Germline V gene data show CDR1 as SQVTM and CDR2 as ANQGSEA. V gave up 6 bases and J gave up 7 bases; unmatched junction bases: 10. CDR3 length equals 14 residues. The CDR3, as DNA: TGCAGCGTCTCACTGACAGGGGCCTTCGGGGAGCTGTTTTTT. This gives the protein CSVSLTGAFGELFF.

This clone occurred once. This sequence joins TRBV6-6 and TRBJ1-1; no clear D gene. This CDR3 has 13 amino acids. Between the trimmed V and J ends, which lost 2 bases and 7 bases, there was a span of 11 bases. The V gene's germline CDR1 is MNHNY and CDR2 SVGAGI (reference sequence). CDR3 sequence reads: CASSYSGRLEAFF. CDR3 in DNA: TGTGCCAGCAGTTACAGCGGCAGGCTTGAAGCTTTCTTT.

The chain uses TRBV29-1 and TRBJ2-7; perhaps TRBD2 as D (5 bases). The CDR3 is 12 residues long. V lost 7 bases to trimming and J lost 3 bases, with 13 bases between them. Germline-derived CDR1 and CDR2 are SQVTM and ANQGSEA. CDR3 nucleotides: TGCAGCGCCGGGGTAGGTTTCTACGAGCAGTACTTC. Residues: CSAGVGFYEQYF.

The V gene is TRBV3-1 (or the pseudogene TRBV3-2), the J gene TRBJ1-6; D possibly corresponds to TRBD1 (6 bases). The germline gives CDR1 LGHDT, CDR2 YNNKEL (reference sequence). CDR3 length: 15 residues. Trimming left V 0 bases short and J 8 bases short, with 11 bases between. This CDR3 is CASSQDSRGYSPLHF. The CDR3 nucleotides are TGTGCCAGCAGCCAAGACTCCAGGGGTTATTCACCCCTCCACTTT.

The chain couples TRBV11-3 to TRBJ2-7; D is unclear. The CDR3 totals 16 residues. Trimming left V 3 bases short and J 4 bases short, with 19 bases between. Germline CDR1 and CDR2: SGHNT and YENEEA. CDR3 nucleotide sequence: TGTGCCAGCAGCTTTCCGCGGTACTGGGTAGAGTACGAGCAGTACTTC. It encodes CASSFPRYWVEYEQYF.

The chain carries TRBV2 and TRBJ2-1; TRBD2 matches 16 bases. The junction had 8 bases not matched to a gene; V was cut back by 7 bases and J by 5 bases. The germline CDR1 and CDR2 sequences are SNHLY and FYNNEI. The CDR3 is made up of 17 amino acids. In DNA form, the CDR3 reads TGTGCCAGCAAGTCCGGGACTAGCGGGAGGGCCAACAATGAGCAGTTCTTC. Its translation is CASKSGTSGRANNEQFF.